This T cell receptor beta chain was identified in a study of blood T cells in healthy people across ages. Overall study results and limits: Naive CD4+ cell counts and diversity both ran higher in long-lived than in aged donors. A roughly linear fall in TCR beta diversity per million T cells was seen with increasing age.

The CDR3 is 14 amino acids. CDR1 is DFQATT, CDR2 SNEGSKA, per germline (reference sequence). V gave up 5 bases and J gave up 5 bases, with 17 bases separating them. Peripheral blood was drawn, approximately 9.5 milliliters per donor. About this clonotype itself: Its target is not known.

Next came a second PCR, run for 7 to 11 cycles, which used a sample-barcoded 5' primer along with a J-beta primer mix. TCRdb passed the 5' RACE reads through MiXCR, listing each CDR3 protein once. The sample carries 1.5 million to 2 million distinct CDR3 sequences, about 49% recorded once. The sequence was collected from a woman in her forties in good health. Sequencing was done on a sample of blood. This sequence joins TRBV20-1 and TRBJ2-3; D is perhaps TRBD1 or TRBD2 (5 bases each). The CDR3 is CSAPRGHQGDTQYF. The DNA for the CDR3 is TGCAGTGCTCCGAGGGGCCATCAGGGAGATACGCAGTATTTT.